The entry below gives a single T cell receptor (beta chain) sequence along with its context. This record comes from a study of blood T cell repertoires in COVID-19. V was clipped by 4 bases and J by 11 bases, with 16 bases between them. CDR3 size: 13 residues. Germline-derived CDR1 and CDR2 are SGHRS and YFSETQ. Ages ranged from roughly 18 to 100 years, with residence in more than 20 US areas. Cohort 3 donors were reported recovered after two negative PCRs, clearance, or symptom resolution. How the authors handled the data: It was from reference gene primer amplification that nucleated cell counts were estimated. Only in-frame clones appear in the TCRdb table, and some are missing; sequencing was by immunoSEQ multiplex PCR. The V and J calls and clone size were taken over from that table, and D and trimming were inferred from the DNA. The sample gives about 230,000 clones, 87% of which show up once; roughly 10% is in the top ten.

The sequenced sample was PBMCs or T cells enriched from blood (not recorded which). The chain is built from TRBV5-1 and TRBJ2-1, with D possibly TRBD2 on 6 matching bases. This clonotype was obtained from a young man who had recovered from COVID-19. This chain's CDR3 is CASSIVGGTQQFF. DNA of the CDR3: TGCGCCAGCAGCATCGTAGGCGGGACCCAGCAGTTCTTC.